This TCR beta chain was retrieved from a study of T cells after yellow fever vaccination. Study context: The SMART-Seq v4 Ultra Low Input method served to prepare the low-cell-number fractions. Study outcomes and limitations: Repertoires obtained by FACS sorting could include abundant clonotypes that entered as contaminants from the bulk population.

This clonotype appeared a few times. Its antigen is unidentified. 5'RACE template switching produced TCR cDNA carrying a universal primer site and UMIs. MiXCR, run by TCRdb on the 5' RACE reads, gives a single entry per CDR3 protein. This table has around 360,000 distinct CDR3 sequences, 11% appearing once. Sample: PBMCs, taken on the day of the first yellow fever vaccination. The receptor was derived from a man in his late teens or twenties who received the YFV17D yellow fever vaccine.

The CDR3 sequence is CASRLAGAFSGANVLTF. The CDR3 nucleotides are TGTGCCAGCAGACTAGCGGGGGCCTTCTCTGGGGCCAACGTCCTGACTTTC. This chain joins TRBV27 and TRBJ2-6; TRBD2 aligns across 11 bases. Germline values: CDR1 MNHEY, CDR2 SMNVEV (reference sequence). V was clipped by 6 bases and J by 0 bases; unmatched bases: 4. This CDR3 spans 17 amino acids.